Sequencing of this T cell receptor beta chain was carried out in a study of CD8 T cells in ankylosing spondylitis. Overall study findings and caveats: Within peripheral blood, clones linked to disease were CD8+ and relatively rare. Matched ankylosing spondylitis synovial fluid reportedly contained a significantly enriched population of disease-linked clones.

It was by quantitative 5'-RACE with molecular barcodes that TCR beta libraries were made. Each CDR3 protein is one row after TCRdb ran MiXCR on the 5' RACE reads. This table holds approximately 220,000 distinct CDR3 sequences, around 24% found once. As to this clonotype: The antigen is unknown.

CDR3 length: 15 amino acids. Trimming removed 6 bases from V and 5 bases from J, with 19 bases in between. The sequence derives from a male donor with ankylosing spondylitis or in good health (not recorded which). Sequencing input: blood, either unsorted or a sorted T cell fraction (not recorded which). The chain uses TRBV12-3 or TRBV12-4 and TRBJ1-1, with a weak D call TRBD1 (5 bases). CDR3 bases: TGTGCCAGCAGCCCCCCTACGGGGGGAAAGACTGAAGCTTTCTTT. Translating gives CASSPPTGGKTEAFF.